Presented here are 13 T cell receptor beta chains from one specimen sequenced in a study of lymphopenia after photon versus proton radiotherapy. TCRdb's copy holds only in-frame clones and misses some; the assay was immunoSEQ multiplex PCR. In the table there are 150,000 to 200,000 clones, 70% to 90% of which are singletons. The sample consisted of peripheral blood, taken from a patient treated with photon-based radiotherapy. These receptors all stem from a man aged 45 to 65 with gastric cancer.

This clone was seen only once. V gene TRBV19 combines with J gene TRBJ2-3; D is possibly TRBD1 (6 bases). The CDR3 length is 15 residues. Germline CDR1 reads LNHDA; CDR2 reads SQIVND (reference sequence). Trimming stripped 4 bases from V and 0 bases from J, with 11 bases between. For the CDR3, the DNA is TGTGCCAGTAGTAGACAGGTATCTAGCACAGATACGCAGTATTTT. Translating gives CASSRQVSSTDTQYF.

This chain uses TRBV27 with TRBJ1-1, with D perhaps matching TRBD1 (5 bases). This CDR3 is built from 14 residues. Trimming took 6 bases from V and 1 from J, leaving 12 bases between them. CDR1 and CDR2 (germline): MNHEY, SMNVEV (reference sequence). CDR3 region: CASSAGLGNTEAFF. The CDR3 nucleotides read TGTGCCAGCAGCGCGGGACTCGGGAACACTGAAGCTTTCTTT.

The chain couples TRBV19 to TRBJ2-7; D may be TRBD1 (5 bases). CDR3 length: 14 residues. V was pared by 5 bases and J by 3 bases, with 14 bases between. Germline CDR1 and CDR2: LNHDA and SQIVND (reference sequence). The CDR3 nucleotides read TGTGCCAGTAGTGCCACCTGGCAGGGCTACGAGCAGTACTTC. It specifies CASSATWQGYEQYF.

The rearrangement links TRBV4-1 to TRBJ2-6; D unclear. Trimming stripped 1 base from V and 0 bases from J, with 10 bases between. The CDR3 extends over 17 amino acids. Germline V gene data show CDR1 as MGHRA and CDR2 as YSYEKL. CDR3 amino acids: CASSQAEGRSGANVLTF. CDR3 DNA: TGCGCCAGCAGCCAAGCGGAAGGCCGCTCTGGGGCCAACGTCCTGACTTTC.

This clone was detected a few times. The genes are TRBV9 and TRBJ2-3; 7 nucleotides line up with TRBD1. V was pared by 5 bases and J by 1 base, with 7 bases of the junction left unmatched. Germline CDR1 is SGDLS and CDR2 is YYNGEE. The length of the CDR3 is 15 residues. Written as DNA, the CDR3 is TGTGCCAGCAGTGGCAGGGGGACAGGCACAGATACGCAGTATTTT. Its protein product is CASSGRGTGTDTQYF.

The chain is built from TRBV18 and TRBJ1-1, with 8 nucleotides matching TRBD1. This CDR3 has 16 residues. The J segment lost 5 bases and the V segment lost 0 bases, leaving 8 bases of the junction unmatched. Germline V gives CDR1 KGHSH, CDR2 LQKENI. DNA of the CDR3: TGTGCCAGCTCACCACCTCCAGGGGGCGCGGAAACTGAAGCTTTCTTT. This sequence encodes CASSPPPGGAETEAFF. The full variable domain, rest sourced from reference TRBV18 and TRBJ1-1, is NAGVMQNPRHLVRRRGQEARLRCSPMKGHSHVYWYRQLPEEGLKFMVYLQKENIIDESGMPKERFSAEFPKEGPSILRIQQVVRGDSAAYFCASSPPPGGAETEAFFGQGTRLTVV.

The chain recombines TRBV19 with TRBJ1-2; 7 bases match TRBD1. The CDR3 has 15 amino acids. Germline V lookup: CDR1 LNHDA, CDR2 SQIVND (reference sequence). V dropped 4 bases and J dropped 8; count of bases not matched to a gene: 13. The CDR3 spells CASSKAQGDLVGYTF. Written as DNA, the CDR3 is TGTGCCAGTAGTAAAGCGCAGGGGGATCTGGTGGGCTACACCTTC.

CDR3 nucleotides: TGTGCCAGCAGCTTGGACAGCTTTAATGAAAAACTGTTTTTT. Amino acid sequence: CASSLDSFNEKLFF. The J gene is TRBJ1-4, the V gene TRBV9; D may be TRBD1 (6 bases). Per the germline V gene, CDR1 is SGDLS and CDR2 is YYNGEE. V gave up 4 bases and J gave up 4 bases, with 11 bases separating them. The CDR3 has 14 residues.

The sample holds one count of this clone. The rearrangement links TRBV29-1 to TRBJ2-7; possible D gene TRBD1, 5 bases. The germline CDR1 and CDR2 sequences are SQVTM and ANQGSEA. The CDR3 extends over 11 amino acids. Between the trimmed V and J ends, which lost 6 bases and 2 bases, there was a span of 8 bases. CDR3 residues: CSVDTAYEQYF. The CDR3 DNA sequence: TGCAGCGTGGACACAGCCTACGAGCAGTACTTC.

The CDR3 bases are TGTGCCAGCTCACCGGACGACAACTATGGCTACACCTTC. Translated: CASSPDDNYGYTF. The chain links TRBV18 to TRBJ1-2; no clear D. Germline assignment: CDR1 KGHSH and CDR2 LQKENI. This CDR3 has 13 residues. V gave up 3 bases and J gave up 2 bases, with 7 bases separating them.

This clone appeared a single time. This chain joins TRBV18 and TRBJ2-3, with D perhaps matching TRBD1 (6 bases). CDR1 and CDR2 from the germline V gene are KGHSH and LQKENI. CDR3 length equals 16 residues. Trimming shortened V by 6 bases and J by 0 bases, and 16 bases separated the two germline ends. CDR3 coding DNA: TGTGCCAGCTCCCTAACCGGGACACTAAGCACAGATACGCAGTATTTT. Its translation: CASSLTGTLSTDTQYF.

The chain joins TRBV6-1 to TRBJ2-1; TRBD1 matches at 10 bases. CDR1 and CDR2 (germline): MNHNS, SASEGT. This CDR3 region has 15 residues. The ends lost 1 base at V and 4 bases at J; junction bases unmatched: 1. The CDR3 nucleotides are TGTGCCAGCAGTGAAGGGGGACAGGGGTACAATGAGCAGTTCTTC. Translating gives CASSEGGQGYNEQFF.

The chain joins TRBV2 to TRBJ1-4, with 7 bases that match TRBD1. CDR3 length: 16 amino acids. Germline V gene data show CDR1 as SNHLY and CDR2 as FYNNEI. Unmatched junction bases numbered 10, after V lost 2 bases and J lost 7 bases. The CDR3: CASSELQGGVGEKLFF. The CDR3 DNA reads as TGTGCCAGCAGTGAACTCCAGGGGGGGGTCGGTGAAAAACTGTTTTTT.